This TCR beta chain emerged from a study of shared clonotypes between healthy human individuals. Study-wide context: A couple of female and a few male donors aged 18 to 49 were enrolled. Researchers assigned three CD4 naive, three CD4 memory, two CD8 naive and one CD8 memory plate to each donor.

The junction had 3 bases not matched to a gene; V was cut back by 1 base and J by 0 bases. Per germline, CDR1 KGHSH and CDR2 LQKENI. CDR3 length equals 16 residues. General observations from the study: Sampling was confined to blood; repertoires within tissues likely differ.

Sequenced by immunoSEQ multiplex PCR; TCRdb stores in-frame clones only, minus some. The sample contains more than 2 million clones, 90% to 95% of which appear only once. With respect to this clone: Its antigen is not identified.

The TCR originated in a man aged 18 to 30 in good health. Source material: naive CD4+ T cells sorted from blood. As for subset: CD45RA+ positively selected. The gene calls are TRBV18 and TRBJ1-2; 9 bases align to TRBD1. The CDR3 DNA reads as TGTGCCAGCTCACCACAGGGACAGGGCACTAACTATGGCTACACCTTC. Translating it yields CASSPQGQGTNYGYTF.